This is a list of T cell receptor beta chains from one sample in a study of shared clonotypes between healthy human individuals. The repertoire was sequenced with immunoSEQ multiplex PCR; TCRdb's copy has only in-frame clones and lacks some. Among under 850,000 clones listed, around 70% were seen once. The sequencing input was memory CD4+ T cells sorted from blood. Every receptor here comes from a woman aged 25 to 39 in good health. Both conserved end residues are part of each CDR3. The D gene is left open where the match is weak. Some rows have no size entry. The others give once, few or many, or a class for an expanded clone.

d_gene: -; abundance: -; v_gene: TRBV14; j_gene: TRBJ1-2; CDR3aa: CASSQRAAEGTYGYTF; CDR3nt: TGTGCCAGCAGCCAACGGGCCGCCGAGGGAACCTATGGCTACACCTTC
d_gene: -; abundance: -; v_gene: TRBV10-3; j_gene: TRBJ1-1; CDR3aa: CAISESLAGAFF; CDR3nt: TGTGCCATCAGTGAGTCTCTGGCCGGGGCTTTCTTT
d_gene: TRBD2; abundance: -; v_gene: TRBV5-6; j_gene: TRBJ2-5; CDR3aa: CASSSLAGGPMTQYF; CDR3nt: TGTGCCAGCAGCTCACTAGCGGGAGGGCCTATGACCCAGTACTTC
d_gene: -; abundance: -; v_gene: TRBV7-9; j_gene: TRBJ2-2; CDR3aa: CASSLVGPRTGELFF; CDR3nt: TGTGCCAGCAGCTTAGTGGGCCCTCGCACCGGGGAGCTGTTTTTT
d_gene: -; abundance: -; v_gene: TRBV28; j_gene: TRBJ2-1; CDR3aa: CASSTQAGKAFF; CDR3nt: TGTGCCAGCAGCACCCAGGCGGGAAAGGCGTTCTTC
d_gene: TRBD1; abundance: -; v_gene: TRBV18; j_gene: TRBJ2-7; CDR3aa: CASHPGQTYEQYF; CDR3nt: TGTGCCAGTCATCCGGGACAGACCTACGAGCAGTACTTC
d_gene: TRBD1; abundance: many; v_gene: TRBV11-3; j_gene: TRBJ1-5; CDR3aa: CASSLDRTGICIEPQHF; CDR3nt: TGTGCCAGCAGCTTAGACCGGACAGGGATTTGTATCGAGCCCCAGCATTTT
d_gene: -; abundance: -; v_gene: TRBV12-5; j_gene: TRBJ1-2; CDR3aa: CASGDRPDDDYTF; CDR3nt: TGTGCTAGTGGGGACCGCCCCGACGATGACTACACCTTC
d_gene: TRBD2; abundance: -; v_gene: TRBV18; j_gene: TRBJ2-2; CDR3aa: CASYNEREMDVGELFF; CDR3nt: TGTGCCAGCTATAACGAGCGGGAGATGGATGTCGGGGAGCTGTTTTTT
d_gene: TRBD1; abundance: -; v_gene: TRBV19; j_gene: TRBJ2-7; CDR3aa: CASSLGQGVYEQYF; CDR3nt: TGTGCCAGTAGTCTGGGACAGGGCGTCTACGAGCAGTACTTC
d_gene: -; abundance: -; v_gene: TRBV9; j_gene: TRBJ2-5; CDR3aa: CASSVRSDGQETQYF; CDR3nt: TGTGCCAGCAGCGTAAGGTCAGACGGCCAAGAGACCCAGTACTTC
d_gene: -; abundance: -; v_gene: TRBV7-2; j_gene: TRBJ2-7; CDR3aa: CASSLSLALSYEQYF; CDR3nt: TGTGCCAGCAGCTTATCGCTAGCGCTCTCCTACGAGCAGTACTTC
d_gene: -; abundance: -; v_gene: TRBV27; j_gene: TRBJ2-2; CDR3aa: CASSQSGSGTGELFF; CDR3nt: TGTGCCAGCAGTCAATCAGGGTCGGGCACCGGGGAGCTGTTTTTT
d_gene: TRBD2; abundance: -; v_gene: TRBV28; j_gene: TRBJ2-5; CDR3aa: CASSLWGTSGQETQYF; CDR3nt: TGTGCCAGCAGTTTATGGGGGACTAGCGGACAAGAGACCCAGTACTTC
d_gene: TRBD1; abundance: few; v_gene: TRBV27; j_gene: TRBJ1-2; CDR3aa: CASSPGQGFGYTF; CDR3nt: TGTGCCAGCAGCCCTGGACAGGGTTTCGGCTACACCTTC
d_gene: -; abundance: -; v_gene: TRBV27; j_gene: TRBJ1-3; CDR3aa: CASSRPGNTIYF; CDR3nt: TGTGCCAGCAGCAGACCGGGAAACACCATATATTTT
d_gene: -; abundance: few; v_gene: TRBV5-1; j_gene: TRBJ1-2; CDR3aa: CASRGKGYGYTF; CDR3nt: TGCGCCAGCCGAGGTAAGGGCTATGGCTACACCTTC
d_gene: -; abundance: few; v_gene: TRBV21-1; j_gene: TRBJ1-2; CDR3aa: CASSLGQGNYGYTF; CDR3nt: TGTGCCAGCAGCCTCGGACAGGGGAACTATGGCTACACCTTC
d_gene: -; abundance: -; v_gene: TRBV7-9; j_gene: TRBJ1-4; CDR3aa: CASSLARGANEKLFF; CDR3nt: TGTGCCAGCAGCTTAGCTCGGGGAGCTAATGAAAAACTGTTTTTT
d_gene: -; abundance: -; v_gene: TRBV29-1; j_gene: TRBJ2-1; CDR3aa: CSVDLRSDEQFF; CDR3nt: TGCAGCGTGGACCTGAGGAGTGATGAGCAGTTCTTC